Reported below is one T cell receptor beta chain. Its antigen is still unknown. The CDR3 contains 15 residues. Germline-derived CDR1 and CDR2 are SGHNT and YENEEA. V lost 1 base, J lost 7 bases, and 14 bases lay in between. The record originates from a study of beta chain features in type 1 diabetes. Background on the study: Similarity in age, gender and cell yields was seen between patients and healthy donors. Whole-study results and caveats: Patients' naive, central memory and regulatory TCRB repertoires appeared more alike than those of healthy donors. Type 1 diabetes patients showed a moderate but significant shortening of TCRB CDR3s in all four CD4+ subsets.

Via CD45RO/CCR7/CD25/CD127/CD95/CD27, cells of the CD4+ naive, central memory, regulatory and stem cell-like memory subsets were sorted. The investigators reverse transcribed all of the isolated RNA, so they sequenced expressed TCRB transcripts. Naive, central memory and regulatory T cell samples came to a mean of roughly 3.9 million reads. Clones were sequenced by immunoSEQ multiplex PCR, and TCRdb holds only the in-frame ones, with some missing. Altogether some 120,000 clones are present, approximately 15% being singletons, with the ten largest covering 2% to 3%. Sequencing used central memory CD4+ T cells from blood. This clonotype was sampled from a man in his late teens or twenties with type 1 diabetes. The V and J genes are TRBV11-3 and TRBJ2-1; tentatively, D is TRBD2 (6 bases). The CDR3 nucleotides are TGTGCCAGCAGCTTAGGCCCCTCCCGGGGGAATGAGCAGTTCTTC. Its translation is CASSLGPSRGNEQFF.